Listed below are T cell receptor beta chains from one sample, sequenced in a study of beta chain features in type 1 diabetes. The protocol was immunoSEQ multiplex PCR, while the TCRdb copy is restricted to in-frame clones and leaves out a portion. The table lists fewer than 300,000 clones, about 20% of them singletons. Sequencing input: naive CD4+ T cells from blood. All receptors come from a woman aged 40 to 50 with type 1 diabetes. Both conserved end residues are part of each CDR3. Each record gives: CDR3 DNA, CDR3 protein, clone size, V gene, D gene, J gene. The D gene is left open where the match is weak. Size is stated for part of the rows, as once, few or many counts, or as a class when the clone is expanded.

TGTGCCAGCAGCTTGGGGGGGAGAAGCAATCAGCCCCAGCATTTT | CASSLGGRSNQPQHF | . | TRBV7-2 | . | TRBJ1-5
TGTGCCAGCAGCACAGGTCGGGGGGCCGACACCGGGGAGCTGTTTTTT | CASSTGRGADTGELFF | few | TRBV11-2 | . | TRBJ2-2
TGTGCCAGCTCACCCACCGGACAGGGGGGCTACGAGCAGTACTTC | CASSPTGQGGYEQYF | . | TRBV18 | TRBD1 | TRBJ2-7
TGTGCCAGCAACACCGATTATAGCAATCAGCCCCAGCATTTT | CASNTDYSNQPQHF | . | TRBV2 | . | TRBJ1-5
TGTGCCAGCAGTTATGTGGCAGACAATCAGCCCCAGCATTTT | CASSYVADNQPQHF | few | TRBV6-6 | . | TRBJ1-5
TGTGCCAGCAGCGTGTCGGGGGGCCAAGAGACCCAGTACTTC | CASSVSGGQETQYF | few | TRBV7-9 | TRBD2 | TRBJ2-5
TGCAGCGGGTTACAGGGGAGGAACACTGAAGCTTTCTTT | CSGLQGRNTEAFF | few | TRBV29-1 | TRBD1 | TRBJ1-1
TGTGCCAGCAGCGTCCCACTAGGGGATGGGAGGTCCTACAATGAGCAGTTCTTC | CASSVPLGDGRSYNEQFF | . | TRBV9 | . | TRBJ2-1
TGTGCCAGCAGCCTCGAAGAGCCTAGGAATGAGCAGTACTTC | CASSLEEPRNEQYF | few | TRBV7-9 | . | TRBJ2-7
TGTGCCAGCAGGTCGACAGGGCCGTGGTACAATGAGCAGTTCTTC | CASRSTGPWYNEQFF | . | TRBV28 | TRBD1 | TRBJ2-1
TGTGCCACCAGCAGGTCAGGGGACAGAGCTTACAATGAGCAGTTCTTC | CATSRSGDRAYNEQFF | . | TRBV15 | TRBD1 | TRBJ2-1
TGTGCCAGCTCACAGGGAGATAGTAATGGCTACACCTTC | CASSQGDSNGYTF | few | TRBV18 | . | TRBJ1-2
TGTGCCAGTAGTAGAGCGGACGACGTCTCCTACGAGCAGTACTTC | CASSRADDVSYEQYF | . | TRBV19 | . | TRBJ2-7
TGCGCCAGCAGCCAAGTTCTGAACACCGAAGCTTTCTTT | CASSQVLNTEAFF | . | TRBV4-3 | . | TRBJ1-1
TGTGCCAGCAGCTTAGACAGGGACCAGCCCCAGCATTTT | CASSLDRDQPQHF | . | TRBV28 | TRBD1 | TRBJ1-5
TGTGCCAGCGGGGAGACTGTAAGCACAGATACGCAGTATTTT | CASGETVSTDTQYF | few | TRBV9 | . | TRBJ2-3
TGTGCCAGCAGTTCGCGGACAGGGTTTGAAAAACTGTTTTTT | CASSSRTGFEKLFF | . | TRBV28 | TRBD1 | TRBJ1-4
TGTGCCAGCAGCTTAGCATCAGGGGAGGGTCAGCCCCAGCATTTT | CASSLASGEGQPQHF | few | TRBV7-9 | . | TRBJ1-5
TGTGCCAGCAGCTTTTTCAGGGGTGCTGAAGCTTTCTTT | CASSFFRGAEAFF | . | TRBV11-2 | . | TRBJ1-1